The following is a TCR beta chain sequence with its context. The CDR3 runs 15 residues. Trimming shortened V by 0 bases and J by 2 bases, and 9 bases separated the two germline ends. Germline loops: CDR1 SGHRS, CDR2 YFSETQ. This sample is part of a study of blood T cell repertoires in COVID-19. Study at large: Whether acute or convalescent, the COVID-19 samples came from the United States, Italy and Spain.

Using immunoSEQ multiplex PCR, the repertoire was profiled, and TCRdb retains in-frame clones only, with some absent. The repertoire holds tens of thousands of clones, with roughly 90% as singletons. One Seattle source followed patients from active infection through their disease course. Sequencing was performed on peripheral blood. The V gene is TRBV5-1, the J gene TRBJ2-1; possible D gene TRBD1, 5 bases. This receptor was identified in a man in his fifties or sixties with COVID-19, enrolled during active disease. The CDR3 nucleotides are TGCGCCAGCAGCTTGGCAGGGCAAACCTACAATGAGCAGTTCTTC. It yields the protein CASSLAGQTYNEQFF.